Following are 22 T cell receptor beta chains from one sample sequenced in a study of OX40 agonist ivuxolimab in advanced cancers. Measured with immunoSEQ multiplex PCR; TCRdb has only the in-frame clones, and not every one. The sample has tens of thousands of clones; 80% to 90% are singletons. The sequencing here drew on CD4+ or CD8+ T cells sorted from blood, taken in a trial of the OX40 agonist ivuxolimab. The receptor set was obtained from an adult with an advanced solid tumor such as melanoma, head and neck, liver or kidney cancer.

This chain uses TRBV6-1 with TRBJ2-7, with no clear D. Trimming removed 7 bases from V and 2 bases from J, with 12 bases in between. The CDR3 extends over 13 amino acids. The germline gives CDR1 MNHNS, CDR2 SASEGT. This CDR3 is CASTTDNAYEQYF. The CDR3 DNA is TGTGCCAGCACCACCGATAACGCCTACGAGCAGTACTTC.

This CDR3 is CASSPQTLAGGEEQYF. DNA for the CDR3: TGTGCCAGCAGCCCCCAGACCCTAGCGGGAGGTGAGGAGCAGTACTTC. V gene TRBV14 combines with J gene TRBJ2-7; 11 nucleotides line up with TRBD2. There are 16 residues in the CDR3. Germline CDR1 is SGHDN and CDR2 is FVKESK. V gave up 4 bases and J gave up 7 bases; unmatched junction bases: 12.

This chain links TRBV23-1 with TRBJ2-4, with a tentative D call TRBD1 (7 bases). TRBV23-1 counts as an open reading frame of uncertain function. CDR3 length: 17 residues. V dropped 4 bases and J dropped 0 bases, with 16 bases sitting between them. The CDR3 nucleotides are TGCGCCAGCAGTCGGACTAAGGGGGCCGGAGCCAAAAACATTCAGTACTTC. It yields the protein CASSRTKGAGAKNIQYF.

The chain combines TRBV6-5 with TRBJ2-7, with 9 positions matching TRBD1. Germline CDR1 is MNHEY and CDR2 is SVGAGI. V was pared by 2 bases and J by 5 bases, with 7 bases of the junction left unmatched. The length of the CDR3 is 15 residues. The CDR3 DNA reads as TGTGCCAGCAGTTACACGGGACAGGGACGGGACGAGCAGTACTTC. It is translated as CASSYTGQGRDEQYF.

The gene calls are TRBV10-3 and TRBJ1-1; D is undetermined. Trimming removed 7 bases from V and 2 bases from J, with 8 bases in between. The CDR3 loop spans 12 amino acids. Germline lookup yields CDR1 ENHRY and CDR2 SYGVKD. CDR3 in amino acids: CAITGGNTEAFF. In DNA form, the CDR3 reads TGTGCCATCACGGGAGGTAACACTGAAGCTTTCTTT.

This chain links TRBV27 with TRBJ2-7; 9 bases match TRBD1. The V segment lost 2 bases and the J segment 2 bases; nucleotides outside the gene matches: 4. The CDR3 runs to 15 residues. The germline gives CDR1 MNHEY, CDR2 SMNVEV (reference sequence). CDR3 DNA sequence: TGTGCCAGCAGTTTAGGGACAGGGATAACCTACGAGCAGTACTTC. It specifies CASSLGTGITYEQYF.

The chain links TRBV9 to TRBJ2-1; 8 nucleotides align to TRBD2. V lost 2 bases, J lost 7 bases, and 14 bases stayed unmatched. The CDR3 consists of 17 residues. Germline assignment: CDR1 SGDLS and CDR2 YYNGEE. This CDR3 is CASSVRGTGGGQNEQFF. Written as DNA, the CDR3 is TGTGCCAGCAGCGTCAGAGGCACGGGAGGGGGTCAAAATGAGCAGTTCTTC. Looking up the rest from reference TRBV9 and TRBJ2-1 gives the full variable domain: DSGVTQTPKHLITATGQRVTLRCSPRSGDLSVYWYQQSLDQGLQFLIQYYNGEERAKGNILERFSAQQFPDLHSELNLSSLELGDSALYFCASSVRGTGGGQNEQFFGPGTRLTVL.

This sequence joins TRBV7-9 and TRBJ2-7; TRBD1 aligns across 8 bases. The CDR3 consists of 14 residues. The V gene end was trimmed by 5 bases and the J gene end by 3 bases; junction bases not matched to a gene: 6. Germline V gene lookup returns CDR1 SEHNR and CDR2 FQNEAQ (reference sequence). The CDR3 loop reads CASSPSTGDYEQYF. CDR3 bases: TGTGCCAGCAGCCCCTCGACAGGGGACTACGAGCAGTACTTC.

This clone was detected a few times. V usage is TRBV10-3 and J usage is TRBJ2-7; D unclear. Trimming stripped 2 bases from V and 4 bases from J, with 9 bases between. The length of the CDR3 is 13 residues. Germline V gives CDR1 ENHRY, CDR2 SYGVKD. CDR3 sequence (DNA): TGTGCCATCAGTGAGGGCAACGGGTACGAGCAGTACTTC. This encodes CAISEGNGYEQYF.

The gene calls are TRBV19 and TRBJ2-1; 16 bases map to TRBD2. Germline V CDR1 and CDR2: LNHDA, SQIVND (reference sequence). This CDR3 contains 18 residues. With V trimmed by 6 bases and J by 1 base, 6 bases remained unmatched. CDR3 region: CASSPGTSGRGSYNEQFF. Here the CDR3 DNA reads TGTGCCAGTAGCCCCGGGACTAGCGGGAGGGGGTCCTACAATGAGCAGTTCTTC.

V gene TRBV9 combines with J gene TRBJ2-3; 12 positions agree with TRBD2. V shed 3 bases and J 4 bases; nucleotides not matched to a gene: 3. CDR1 and CDR2 from the germline V gene are SGDLS and YYNGEE. The CDR3 is 15 amino acids. The CDR3 sequence is CASSATSGRPDTQYF. The CDR3 bases are TGTGCCAGCAGCGCGACTAGCGGGAGACCAGATACGCAGTATTTT. The variable domain in full, completed from reference TRBV9 and TRBJ2-3, reads DSGVTQTPKHLITATGQRVTLRCSPRSGDLSVYWYQQSLDQGLQFLIQYYNGEERAKGNILERFSAQQFPDLHSELNLSSLELGDSALYFCASSATSGRPDTQYFGPGTRLTVL.

V is TRBV10-1 and J is TRBJ2-4; tentatively, D is TRBD2 (5 bases). The V and J ends lost 0 bases and 4 bases respectively, with 16 bases between them. CDR1 is WNHNN and CDR2 is SYGVQD in the germline V gene (reference sequence). This CDR3 is built from 17 residues. The CDR3 DNA reads as TGCGCCAGCAGTGAGTCAAGTAGCGATAACGGGAAAAACATTCAGTACTTC. It codes for CASSESSSDNGKNIQYF.

In this sample, this clone turned up once. The chain combines TRBV6-6 with TRBJ1-2; 10 bases are a match to TRBD1. CDR1 is MNHNY, CDR2 SVGAGI, per germline (reference sequence). The CDR3 has 15 amino acids. J gave up 4 bases and V 4 bases, and 6 bases lay outside the gene matches. The CDR3 region has the DNA TGTGCCAGCAGTTCTCCGGGACAGGGGTTCTATGGCTACACCTTC. The encoded protein is CASSSPGQGFYGYTF.

The sample holds a few counts of this clone. The V and J genes are TRBV6-4 and TRBJ2-3; 11 nucleotides align to TRBD2. CDR1 is MRHNA and CDR2 is SNTAGT in the germline V gene. This CDR3 is 16 amino acids long. The J segment lost 5 bases and the V segment lost 4 bases, leaving 8 bases of the junction unmatched. CDR3 sequence (DNA): TGTGCCAGCAGTGCCCTATCCGGGACTAGCGGAGATACGCAGTATTTT. Amino acids: CASSALSGTSGDTQYF.

This chain uses TRBV27 with TRBJ1-6; no clear D gene. The CDR3 covers 14 residues. V was pared by 3 bases and J by 10 bases, with 13 bases between. CDR1 is MNHEY and CDR2 is SMNVEV in the germline V gene (reference sequence). The CDR3 loop reads CASSFSGLGSPLHF. The CDR3 DNA reads TGTGCCAGCAGTTTCTCTGGGTTAGGCTCACCCCTCCACTTT.

The genes are TRBV18 and TRBJ2-7, with TRBD1 matching over 9 bases. CDR3 length: 15 amino acids. Germline CDR1 reads KGHSH; CDR2 reads LQKENI. V was clipped by 3 bases and J by 3 bases; unmatched bases: 6. CDR3 residues: CASSPGRDRVYEQYF. The CDR3 DNA follows: TGTGCCAGCTCACCCGGCCGGGACAGGGTCTACGAGCAGTACTTC.

V and J are TRBV27 and TRBJ2-1; 7 bases map to TRBD2. This CDR3 has 17 amino acids. V shed 1 base, J shed 4 bases, and the junction held 10 bases outside the gene matches. Germline CDR1 is MNHEY and CDR2 is SMNVEV (reference sequence). The CDR3 loop reads CASSLFSGGGLYNEQFF. CDR3 DNA: TGTGCCAGCAGTTTATTTTCGGGAGGAGGTTTATACAATGAGCAGTTCTTC.

The rearrangement uses TRBV7-6 and TRBJ2-7, with D possibly matching TRBD1 (5 bases). Germline assignment: CDR1 SGHVS and CDR2 FNYEAQ. The CDR3 consists of 15 residues. Trimming removed 5 bases at V and 3 bases at J, with 17 bases between. Here the CDR3 DNA reads TGTGCCAGCAGCGCAGACCAGGGTGACGACTACGAGCAGTACTTC. Translation gives CASSADQGDDYEQYF.

The chain uses TRBV7-3 and TRBJ2-6, with TRBD1 identical over 7 bases. V shed 1 base, J shed 2 bases, and the junction held 11 bases outside the gene matches. Germline assignment: CDR1 SGHTA and CDR2 FQGTGA. There are 19 residues in the CDR3. The chain's CDR3 is CASSLKLGQGVAGANVLTF. CDR3 sequence (DNA): TGTGCCAGCAGCTTAAAGTTGGGCCAGGGGGTTGCTGGGGCCAACGTCCTGACTTTC.

The V call is TRBV5-5, the J call TRBJ2-7, with D possibly being TRBD1 (7 bases). Trimming took 5 bases from V and 4 from J, leaving 10 bases between them. Germline assignment: CDR1 SGHKS and CDR2 YYEKEE (reference sequence). The length of the CDR3 is 12 residues. DNA of the CDR3: TGTGCCAGCAGGGAGGGGGCTTACGAGCAGTACTTC. This translates into CASREGAYEQYF.

The V and J genes are TRBV14 and TRBJ1-2; 11 bases match TRBD1. The CDR3 consists of 15 residues. Germline V lookup: CDR1 SGHDN, CDR2 FVKESK. V lost 3 bases to trimming and J lost 4 bases; unmatched junction nucleotides: 4. CDR3 sequence: CASSQDRGLGYGYTF. The CDR3 bases are TGTGCCAGCAGCCAGGACAGGGGGCTCGGCTATGGCTACACCTTC.

The chain carries TRBV7-9 and TRBJ1-1; the D is unclear. The CDR3 length is 14 residues. The germline V gene encodes CDR1 SEHNR and CDR2 FQNEAQ (reference sequence). Trimming stripped 1 base from V and 1 base from J, with 7 bases between. In nucleotides, the CDR3 is TGTGCCAGCAGCTTAGGCGGGTGGAACACTGAAGCTTTCTTT. Amino acids: CASSLGGWNTEAFF.